This TCR beta chain was identified during a study of human T cells and chemical hapten exposure. Time point specified: patch test 1, 2 weeks after DPC sensitization. Described treatment: therapeutic diphenylcyclopropenone sensitization with weekly scalp DPC. TCRdb recomputed calls from the RACE reads with MiXCR, one row per CDR3 protein. The sample has 90,000 to 120,000 distinct CDR3 sequences; approximately 11% are singletons. From germline, CDR1 is SGDLS and CDR2 YYNGEE. V lost 3 bases, J lost 2 bases, and 9 bases lay in between. This CDR3 is 15 amino acids long. This clonotype came up a few times. Material: whole blood, obtained in connection with sensitization to the hapten diphenylcyclopropenone (DPC). This sequence originates from a middle-aged woman with alopecia areata. Some clones in this sample may be carry-over from other donors' samples. The chain joins TRBV9 to TRBJ1-6; D is perhaps TRBD1 (5 bases). In nucleotides, the CDR3 is TGTGCCAGCAGCGCCCAGGGCGCCTATAATTCACCCCTCCACTTT. Translating it yields CASSAQGAYNSPLHF.